Listed here are 5 T cell receptor beta chains from one sample, sequenced in a study of blood T cell repertoires in COVID-19. Measured with immunoSEQ multiplex PCR; TCRdb has only the in-frame clones, and not every one. The table shows around 220,000 clones, with about 90% occurring only once. The material sequenced was peripheral blood. These receptors came from a man aged 40-49 years with active or convalescent COVID-19.

The chain couples TRBV10-2 to TRBJ2-5, with D possibly TRBD1 on 6 matching bases. CDR1 is WSHSY and CDR2 is SAAADI in the germline V gene. The CDR3 covers 14 residues. V was clipped by 4 bases and J by 5 bases, with 14 bases between them. CDR3 region: CASSGPQGWETQYF. CDR3 bases: TGCGCCAGCAGTGGGCCCCAGGGGTGGGAGACCCAGTACTTC.

The gene calls are TRBV29-1 and TRBJ1-1, with 7 bases lining up with TRBD1. The CDR3 runs to 13 residues. CDR1 is SQVTM, CDR2 ANQGSEA, per germline. Trimming cost V 6 bases and J 10 bases; bases outside gene matches: 14. The CDR3 DNA is TGCAGCGTCTCCGGGACAGAGTGGTTGGGAGCTTTCTTT. Translated: CSVSGTEWLGAFF. The whole variable domain, filled in from reference TRBV29-1 and TRBJ1-1, reads SAVISQKPSRDICQRGTSLTIQCQVDSQVTMMFWYRQQPGQSLTLIATANQGSEATYESGFVIDKFPISRPNLTFSTLTVSNMSPEDSSIYLCSVSGTEWLGAFFGQGTRLTVV.

This chain connects TRBV18 to TRBJ1-1; TRBD1 matches at 9 bases. The CDR3 is 14 amino acids. CDR1 is KGHSH and CDR2 is LQKENI in the germline V gene. V gave up 2 bases and J gave up 3 bases; unmatched junction bases: 1. CDR3 nucleotides: TGTGCCAGCTCACCAGGACAGGGGCACACTGAAGCTTTCTTT. It codes for CASSPGQGHTEAFF.

The gene calls are TRBV30 and TRBJ1-5, with D uncertain. Germline V gene lookup returns CDR1 GTSNPN and CDR2 SVGIG (reference sequence). The CDR3 covers 16 residues. V lost 1 base, J lost 0 bases, and 13 bases lay in between. Here the CDR3 DNA reads TGTGCCTGGAGTGGTGGCGGTGGAATTAGCAATCAGCCCCAGCATTTT. This codes for CAWSGGGGISNQPQHF.

J is TRBJ2-2 and V is TRBV9; 7 bases line up with TRBD2. CDR3 length: 16 residues. Germline CDR1 reads SGDLS; CDR2 reads YYNGEE. Losses at the gene ends were 3 bases for V and 6 bases for J; bases not matched to a gene: 11. DNA for the CDR3: TGTGCCAGCAGCGAGGTAGCGGGCCTGGGAGCCGGGGAGCTGTTTTTT. Its protein product is CASSEVAGLGAGELFF.